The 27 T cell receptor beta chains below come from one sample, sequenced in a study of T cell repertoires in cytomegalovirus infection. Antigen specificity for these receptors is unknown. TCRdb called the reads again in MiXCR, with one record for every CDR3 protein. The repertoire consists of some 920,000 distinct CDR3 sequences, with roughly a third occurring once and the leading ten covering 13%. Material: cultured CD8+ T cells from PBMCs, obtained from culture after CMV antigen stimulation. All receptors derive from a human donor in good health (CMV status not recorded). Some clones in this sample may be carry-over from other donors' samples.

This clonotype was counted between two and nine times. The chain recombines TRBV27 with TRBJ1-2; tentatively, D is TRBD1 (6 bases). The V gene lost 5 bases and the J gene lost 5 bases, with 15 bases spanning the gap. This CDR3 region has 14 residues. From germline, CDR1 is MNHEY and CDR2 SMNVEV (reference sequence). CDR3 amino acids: CASSQGRYGYGYTF. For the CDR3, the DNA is TGTGCCAGCAGTCAGGGGAGGTATGGGTATGGCTACACCTTC.

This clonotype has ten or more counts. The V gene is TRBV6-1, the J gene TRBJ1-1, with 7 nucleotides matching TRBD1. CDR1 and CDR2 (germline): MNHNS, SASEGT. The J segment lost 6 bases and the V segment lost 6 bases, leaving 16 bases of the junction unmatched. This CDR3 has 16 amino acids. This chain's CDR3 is CASSFHHRGGIAEAFF. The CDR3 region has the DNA TGTGCCAGCAGCTTCCACCACAGGGGAGGGATAGCTGAAGCTTTCTTT.

The CDR3 loop is CASSYKPDRVGLHYGYTF. As DNA, the CDR3 is TGTGCCAGCAGTTACAAGCCAGACAGGGTCGGGCTACACTATGGCTACACCTTC. V gene TRBV6-5 combines with J gene TRBJ1-2; TRBD1 matches at 7 bases. The CDR3 has 18 residues. After removal of 2 bases from V and 3 bases from J, the junction contained 15 bases not matched to a gene. Germline CDR1 MNHEY, CDR2 SVGAGI.

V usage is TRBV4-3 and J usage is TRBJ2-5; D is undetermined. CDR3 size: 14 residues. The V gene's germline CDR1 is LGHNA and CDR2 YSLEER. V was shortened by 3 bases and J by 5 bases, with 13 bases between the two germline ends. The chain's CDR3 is CASSQATLSETQYF. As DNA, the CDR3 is TGCGCCAGCAGCCAGGCGACATTATCGGAGACCCAGTACTTC.

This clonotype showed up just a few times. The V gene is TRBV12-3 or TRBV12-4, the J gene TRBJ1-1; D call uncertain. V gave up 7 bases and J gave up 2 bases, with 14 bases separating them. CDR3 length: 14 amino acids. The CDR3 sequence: CASTKGGHNTEAFF. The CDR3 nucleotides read TGTGCCAGCACCAAGGGAGGGCATAACACTGAAGCTTTCTTT.

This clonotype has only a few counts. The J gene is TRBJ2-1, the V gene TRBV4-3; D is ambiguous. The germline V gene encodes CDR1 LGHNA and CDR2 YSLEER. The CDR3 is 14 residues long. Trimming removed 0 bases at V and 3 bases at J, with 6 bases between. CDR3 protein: CASSQENYYNEQFF. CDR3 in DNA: TGCGCCAGCAGCCAAGAAAACTACTACAATGAGCAGTTCTTC.

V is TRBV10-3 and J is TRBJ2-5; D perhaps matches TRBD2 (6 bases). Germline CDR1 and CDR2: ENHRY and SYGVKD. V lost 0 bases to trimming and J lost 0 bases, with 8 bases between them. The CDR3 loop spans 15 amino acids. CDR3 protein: CAISESGTHQETQYF. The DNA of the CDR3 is TGTGCCATCAGTGAGTCAGGGACTCACCAAGAGACCCAGTACTTC.

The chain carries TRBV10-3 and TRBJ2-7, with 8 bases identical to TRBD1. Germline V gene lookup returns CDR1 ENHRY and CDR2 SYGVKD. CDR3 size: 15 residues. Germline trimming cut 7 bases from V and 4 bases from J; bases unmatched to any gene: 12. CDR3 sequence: CAITNPTGERYEQYF. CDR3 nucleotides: TGTGCCATCACCAACCCGACAGGGGAAAGGTACGAGCAGTACTTC.

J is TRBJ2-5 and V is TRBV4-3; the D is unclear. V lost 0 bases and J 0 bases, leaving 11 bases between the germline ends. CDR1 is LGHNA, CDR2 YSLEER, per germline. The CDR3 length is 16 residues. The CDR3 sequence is CASSQDPIGNQETQYF. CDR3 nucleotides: TGCGCCAGCAGCCAAGACCCGATCGGAAACCAAGAGACCCAGTACTTC.

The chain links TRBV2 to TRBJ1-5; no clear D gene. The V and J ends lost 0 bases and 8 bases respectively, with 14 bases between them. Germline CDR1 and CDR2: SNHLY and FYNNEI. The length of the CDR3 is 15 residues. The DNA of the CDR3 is TGTGCCAGCAGTGAAGCATCGGAGGGTTTTAAGCCCCAGCATTTT. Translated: CASSEASEGFKPQHF.

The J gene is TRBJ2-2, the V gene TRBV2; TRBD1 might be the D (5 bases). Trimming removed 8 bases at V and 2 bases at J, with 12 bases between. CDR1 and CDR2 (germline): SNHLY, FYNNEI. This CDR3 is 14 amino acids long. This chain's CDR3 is CASLDSANTGELFF. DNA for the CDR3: TGTGCCAGCCTAGACAGTGCTAACACCGGGGAGCTGTTTTTT.

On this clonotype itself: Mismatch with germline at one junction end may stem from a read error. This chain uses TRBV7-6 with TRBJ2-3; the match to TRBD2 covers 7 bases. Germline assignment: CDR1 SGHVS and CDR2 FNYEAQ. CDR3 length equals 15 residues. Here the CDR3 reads CASSRFGGGTDTQYF. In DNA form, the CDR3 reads TGTGCTAGCAGCCGTTTTGGCGGGGGTACAGATACGCAGTATTTT.

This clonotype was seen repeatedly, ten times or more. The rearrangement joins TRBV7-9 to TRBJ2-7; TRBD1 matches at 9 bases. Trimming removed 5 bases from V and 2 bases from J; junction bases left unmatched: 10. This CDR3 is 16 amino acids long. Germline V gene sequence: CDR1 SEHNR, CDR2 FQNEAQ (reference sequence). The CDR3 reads CASSGPGQGSPYEQYF. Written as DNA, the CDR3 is TGTGCCAGCAGCGGACCGGGACAGGGAAGCCCCTACGAGCAGTACTTC.

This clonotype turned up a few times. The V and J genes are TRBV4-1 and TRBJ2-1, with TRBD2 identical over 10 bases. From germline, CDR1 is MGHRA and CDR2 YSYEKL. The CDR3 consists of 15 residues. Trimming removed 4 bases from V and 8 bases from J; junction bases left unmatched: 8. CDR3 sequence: CASSPQAGGPHEQFF. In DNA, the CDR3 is TGCGCCAGCAGCCCCCAAGCGGGGGGGCCCCATGAGCAGTTCTTC.

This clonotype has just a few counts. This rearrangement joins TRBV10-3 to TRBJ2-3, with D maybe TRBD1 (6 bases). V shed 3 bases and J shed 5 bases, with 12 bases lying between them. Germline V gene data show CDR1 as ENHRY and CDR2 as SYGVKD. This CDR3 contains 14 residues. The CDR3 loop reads CAISETGWGDTQYF. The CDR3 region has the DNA TGTGCCATCAGTGAAACAGGGTGGGGAGATACGCAGTATTTT.

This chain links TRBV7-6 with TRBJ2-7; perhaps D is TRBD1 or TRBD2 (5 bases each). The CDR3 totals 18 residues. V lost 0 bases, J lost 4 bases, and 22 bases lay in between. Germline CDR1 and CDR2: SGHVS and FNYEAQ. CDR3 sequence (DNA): TGTGCCAGCAGCTTAGCGCTTGGGACCCCAACGGAACTTTACGAGCAGTACTTC. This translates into CASSLALGTPTELYEQYF.

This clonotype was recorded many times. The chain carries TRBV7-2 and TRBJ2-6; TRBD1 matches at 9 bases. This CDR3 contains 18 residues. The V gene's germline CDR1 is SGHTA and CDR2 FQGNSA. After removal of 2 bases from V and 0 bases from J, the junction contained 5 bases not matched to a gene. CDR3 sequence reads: CASSLSGQGYSGANVLTF. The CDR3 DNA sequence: TGTGCCAGCAGCTTATCGGGACAGGGTTACTCTGGGGCCAACGTCCTGACTTTC. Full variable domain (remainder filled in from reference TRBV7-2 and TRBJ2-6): GAGVSQSPSNKVTEKGKDVELRCDPISGHTALYWYRQSLGQGLEFLIYFQGNSAPDKSGLPSDRFSAERTGGSVSTLTIQRTQQEDSAVYLCASSLSGQGYSGANVLTFGAGSRLTVL.

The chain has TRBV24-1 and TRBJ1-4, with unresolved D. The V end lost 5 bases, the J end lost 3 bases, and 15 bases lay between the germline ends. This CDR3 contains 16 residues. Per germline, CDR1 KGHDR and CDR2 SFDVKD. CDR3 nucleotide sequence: TGTGCCACCAGTGCTCGTACGGCAGGAGCTAATGAAAAACTGTTTTTT. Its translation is CATSARTAGANEKLFF.

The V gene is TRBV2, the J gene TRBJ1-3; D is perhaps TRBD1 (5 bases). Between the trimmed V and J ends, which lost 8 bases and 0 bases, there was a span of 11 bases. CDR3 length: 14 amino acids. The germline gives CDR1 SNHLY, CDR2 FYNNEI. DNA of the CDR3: TGTGCCAGCGGGGACGCCAACTCTGGAAACACCATATATTTT. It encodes CASGDANSGNTIYF.

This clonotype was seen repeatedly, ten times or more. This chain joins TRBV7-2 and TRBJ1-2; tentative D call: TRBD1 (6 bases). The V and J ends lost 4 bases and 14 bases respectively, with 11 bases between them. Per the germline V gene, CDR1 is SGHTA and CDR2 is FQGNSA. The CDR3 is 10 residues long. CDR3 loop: CASSSQGFTF. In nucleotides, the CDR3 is TGTGCCAGCAGCTCACAGGGTTTTACCTTC.

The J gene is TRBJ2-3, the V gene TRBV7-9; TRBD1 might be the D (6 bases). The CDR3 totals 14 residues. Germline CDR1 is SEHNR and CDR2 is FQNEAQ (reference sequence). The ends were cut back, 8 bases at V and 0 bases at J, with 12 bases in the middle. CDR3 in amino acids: CASPSDRSTDTQYF. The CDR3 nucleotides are TGTGCCAGCCCCTCGGACAGAAGCACAGATACGCAGTATTTT.

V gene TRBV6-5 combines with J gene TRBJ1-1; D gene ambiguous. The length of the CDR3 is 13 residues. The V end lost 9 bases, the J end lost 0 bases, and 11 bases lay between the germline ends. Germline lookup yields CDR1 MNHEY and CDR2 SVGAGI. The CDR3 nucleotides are TGTGCCAGTAACCTTCAGGTGAACACTGAAGCTTTCTTT. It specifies CASNLQVNTEAFF.

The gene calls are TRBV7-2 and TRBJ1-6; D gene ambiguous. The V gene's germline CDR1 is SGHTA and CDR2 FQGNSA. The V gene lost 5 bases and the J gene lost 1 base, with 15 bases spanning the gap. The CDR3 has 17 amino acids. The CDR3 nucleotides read TGTGCCAGCAGCCCCGCGAATCGAGGTTCCTATAATTCACCCCTCCACTTT. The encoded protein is CASSPANRGSYNSPLHF.

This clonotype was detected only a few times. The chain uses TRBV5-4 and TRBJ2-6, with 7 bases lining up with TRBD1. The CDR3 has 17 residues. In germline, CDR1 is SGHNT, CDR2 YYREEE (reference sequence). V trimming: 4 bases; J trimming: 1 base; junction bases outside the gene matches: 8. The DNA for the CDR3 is TGTGCCAGCAGCCGGGACAGTCTCGTTTCTGGGGCCAACGTCCTGACTTTC. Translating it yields CASSRDSLVSGANVLTF.

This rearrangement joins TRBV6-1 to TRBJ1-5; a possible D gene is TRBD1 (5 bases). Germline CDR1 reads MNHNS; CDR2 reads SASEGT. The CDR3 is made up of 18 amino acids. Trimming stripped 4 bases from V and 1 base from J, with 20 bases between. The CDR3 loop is CASSVEGPAFESNQPQHF. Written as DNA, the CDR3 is TGTGCCAGCAGTGTGGAGGGGCCCGCCTTCGAGAGCAATCAGCCCCAGCATTTT.

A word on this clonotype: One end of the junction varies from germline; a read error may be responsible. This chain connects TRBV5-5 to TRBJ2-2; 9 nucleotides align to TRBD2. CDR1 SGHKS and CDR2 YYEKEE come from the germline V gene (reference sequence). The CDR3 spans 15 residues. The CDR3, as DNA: TGTGCCAGCAGCTTTCGCGGCGGGGGGGCCGGGGTGCTGTTTTTT. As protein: CASSFRGGGAGVLFF.

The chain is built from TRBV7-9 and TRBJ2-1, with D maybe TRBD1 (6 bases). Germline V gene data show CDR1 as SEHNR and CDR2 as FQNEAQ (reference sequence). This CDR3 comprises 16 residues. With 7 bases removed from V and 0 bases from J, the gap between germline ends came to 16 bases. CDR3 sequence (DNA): TGTGCCAGCACCGGGATTAGGGGGAGCTCCTACAATGAGCAGTTCTTC. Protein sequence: CASTGIRGSSYNEQFF.